This T cell receptor (beta chain) was found in a study of identical twins. Deletions cut 5 bases from V and 0 bases from J, with 14 bases between. Germline CDR1 and CDR2: SGHVS and FQNEAQ. The CDR3 consists of 15 residues. In its sample, this clonotype was seen a few times. TCRdb re-analysed the 5' RACE reads in MiXCR, keeping a single row per CDR3 protein. This repertoire shows roughly 570,000 distinct CDR3 sequences, over 8.5% found once; its top ten account for roughly 3%. Every one of the donors was a healthy Caucasian. Another study also made use of these data, one on yellow fever vaccine responses in identical twins.

The chain uses TRBV7-8 and TRBJ2-7, with D unresolved. The sequencing input was PBMCs. The TCR originated in a woman younger than 35 in good health. The CDR3: CASSPPQSGSYEQYF. The CDR3 bases are TGTGCCAGCAGCCCCCCACAATCAGGCTCCTACGAGCAGTACTTC. Full variable domain (missing parts from reference TRBV7-8 and TRBJ2-7): GAGVSQSPRYKVAKRGQDVALRCDPISGHVSLFWYQQALGQGPEFLTYFQNEAQLDKSGLPSDRFFAERPEGSVSTLKIQRTQQEDSAVYLCASSPPQSGSYEQYFGPGTRLTVT.